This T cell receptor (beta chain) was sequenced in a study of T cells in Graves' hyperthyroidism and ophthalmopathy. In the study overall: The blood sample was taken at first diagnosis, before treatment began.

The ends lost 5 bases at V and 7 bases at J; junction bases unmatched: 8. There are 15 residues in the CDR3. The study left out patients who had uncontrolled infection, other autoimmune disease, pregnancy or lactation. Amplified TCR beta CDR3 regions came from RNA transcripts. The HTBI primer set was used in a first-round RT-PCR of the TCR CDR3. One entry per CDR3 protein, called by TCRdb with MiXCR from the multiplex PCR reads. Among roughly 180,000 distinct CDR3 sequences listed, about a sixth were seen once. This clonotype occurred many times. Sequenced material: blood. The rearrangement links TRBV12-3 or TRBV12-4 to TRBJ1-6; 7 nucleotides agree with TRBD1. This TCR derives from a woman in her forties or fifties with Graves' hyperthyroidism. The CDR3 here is CASSTRTGLNSPLHF. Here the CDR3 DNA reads TGTGCCAGCAGTACCCGGACAGGATTAAATTCACCCCTCCACTTT.